Here is one TCR beta chain with its context. Its antigen remains unidentified. The record has no base qualities; no much larger clone is one base away. The CDR3 runs 15 amino acids, cysteine and phenylalanine included. This entry keeps only the CDR3 DNA: 45 bases, framed from base 1. At the junction V is shortened by 5 bases and J by 2 bases, with 16 bases in between. Looking up the germline V gene yields CDR1 MDHEN and CDR2 SYDVKM. TCRbeta CDR3 regions were amplified from genomic DNA using the immunoSEQ Assay, a bias-controlled multiplex PCR. Turning to the authors' computational methods: Within the assay, amplification of reference gene primers was used to estimate how many nucleated cells each sample contained. To quantify the absolute abundance of each unique TCRbeta CDR3 rearrangement, sequence reads were collapsed and filtered. For each sample, productive Simpson clonality was calculated by taking the square root of Simpson's diversity index across productive rearrangements. Held by TCRdb, this immuneACCESS table contains in-frame sequences only and omits some clones. Under half of the omission traces to an unresolved V gene where checked; the cause of the rest is unknown. That table gives V, J and clone size, and the DNA gave D and trimming. The sample table contains several thousand clones; only one count was recorded for around 79% of them. The ten largest clones represent roughly 16% of the sample.

The data derive from a study of blood T cell repertoires in COVID-19 (TCRdb year 2020). At the level of the whole study: Collaborator samples came from the United States, Italy and Spain and covered acute and convalescent phases of COVID-19. Sample metadata almost always included a de-identified subject ID, COVID-19 status, age in years and sex. Deeply sampled blood TCRbeta repertoires from subjects exposed to, actively infected with, or recovered from COVID-19 were included in the dataset. Where available, HLA class I and class II types were obtained from metadata supplied by the sample provider rather than from assay-based typing. Samples were obtained from the ongoing ImmuneRACE study (first 160 participants) and from over a thousand subjects provided by 6 global collaborators. The repertoires were made available in a free public database intended to serve as a resource for research on the immune response to SARS-CoV-2. The prospective study material was composed of cDNA or gDNA derived from T cells, B-cell-depleted T cells, or PBMCs. Overall study outcomes, separate from this receptor: The quantity of clinical and demographic metadata differed by source and by participant and was supplied without curation.

Whole blood was collected in K2EDTA tubes by collaborating institutions according to the institutions' own protocols. For TCRbeta analysis, collaborators shipped samples in one of three forms: frozen whole blood, isolated PBMCs, or DNA extracted from either of those sample types. The chain joins TRBV28 to TRBJ2-7, with a tentative D gene TRBD2 over 6 matching bases. The TCR sequence derives from a human donor in a cohort sampled during active COVID-19. The sample consisted of peripheral blood. The DNA sequence follows: TGTGCCAGCAGTCACCTCGGAGCGGGTGCCTACGAGCAGTACTTC. This gives the protein CASSHLGAGAYEQYF.